The 31 T cell receptor beta chains below were found in one sample sequenced in a study of shared clonotypes between healthy human individuals. Profiled with immunoSEQ multiplex PCR; TCRdb holds only in-frame clones, not every one. In the table there are approximately 840,000 clones, approximately 97% of which are singletons. CD45RO-negative cells were positively selected for CCR7, leaving out terminally differentiated effector memory CD45RA+ cells. The sample comprised naive CD8+ T cells sorted from blood. Source of these receptors: a man aged 25 to 40 in good health.

The rearrangement uses TRBV14 and TRBJ2-3; no clear D. The CDR3 spans 13 residues. Germline-derived CDR1 and CDR2 are SGHDN and FVKESK. V was trimmed by 0 bases and J by 6 bases, leaving 7 bases between them. The CDR3, as DNA: TGTGCCAGCAGCCAAGAGATTTCGGATACGCAGTATTTT. As protein: CASSQEISDTQYF.

V usage is TRBV28 and J usage is TRBJ2-1; 11 bases match TRBD2. Germline CDR1 is MDHEN and CDR2 is SYDVKM. The junction had 13 bases not matched to a gene; V was cut back by 8 bases and J by 4 bases. This CDR3 has 17 amino acids. This CDR3 reads CASSLAGVTGGYNEQFF. The CDR3 DNA is TGTGCCAGCTCACTAGCGGGAGTCACAGGGGGATACAATGAGCAGTTCTTC.

V and J are TRBV11-3 and TRBJ2-1; D uncertain. From germline, CDR1 is SGHNT and CDR2 YENEEA. V was shortened by 0 bases and J by 9 bases, with 9 bases between the two germline ends. CDR3 length: 13 residues. DNA of the CDR3: TGTGCCAGCAGCTTAGACCTCCCCGGTGAGCAGTTCTTC. Translated: CASSLDLPGEQFF.

This chain links TRBV28 with TRBJ2-7; tentative D call: TRBD1 (6 bases). Per the germline V gene, CDR1 is MDHEN and CDR2 is SYDVKM. The CDR3 spans 17 residues. Between the trimmed V and J ends, which lost 3 bases and 3 bases, there was a span of 21 bases. CDR3 coding DNA: TGTGCCAGCAGTTTTCCCCACCACATTACAGGGATCTACGAGCAGTACTTC. Translated, it gives CASSFPHHITGIYEQYF. Together with reference TRBV28 and TRBJ2-7, the CDR3 gives the full variable domain: DVKVTQSSRYLVKRTGEKVFLECVQDMDHENMFWYRQDPGLGLRLIYFSYDVKMKEKGDIPEGYSVSREKKERFSLILESASTNQTSMYLCASSFPHHITGIYEQYFGPGTRLTVT.

V usage is TRBV9 and J usage is TRBJ1-3, with D uncertain. CDR3 size: 17 residues. Trimming removed 4 bases at V and 0 bases at J, with 17 bases between. Germline V gene lookup returns CDR1 SGDLS and CDR2 YYNGEE. This CDR3 reads CASSPPPTTTSGNTIYF. The CDR3 coding sequence is TGTGCCAGCAGCCCACCCCCGACCACCACCTCTGGAAACACCATATATTTT.

The rearrangement joins TRBV30 to TRBJ2-5; D is perhaps TRBD1 or TRBD2 (5 bases each). V was cut by 5 bases and J by 7 bases, with 14 bases left in between. This CDR3 contains 12 residues. Germline V gene sequence: CDR1 GTSNPN, CDR2 SVGIG (reference sequence). In DNA form, the CDR3 reads TGTGCCTGGCAAGGGACCCAGGGGACCCAGTACTTC. Translation: CAWQGTQGTQYF.

In its sample, this clone was seen once. This chain connects TRBV29-1 to TRBJ1-1, with D possibly being TRBD1 (6 bases). Trimming removed 5 bases from V and 3 bases from J, with 13 bases in between. The CDR3 spans 13 residues. Germline V CDR1 and CDR2: SQVTM, ANQGSEA. The chain's CDR3 is CSVNTGSHTEAFF. The CDR3 nucleotides read TGCAGCGTTAATACAGGGAGCCACACTGAAGCTTTCTTT. The complete variable domain, with remaining parts taken from reference TRBV29-1 and TRBJ1-1, reads SAVISQKPSRDICQRGTSLTIQCQVDSQVTMMFWYRQQPGQSLTLIATANQGSEATYESGFVIDKFPISRPNLTFSTLTVSNMSPEDSSIYLCSVNTGSHTEAFFGQGTRLTVV.

The chain employs TRBV7-6 and TRBJ1-1; a possible D gene is TRBD1 (6 bases). In germline, CDR1 is SGHVS, CDR2 FNYEAQ. The V gene lost 2 bases and the J gene lost 2 bases, with 9 bases spanning the gap. The CDR3 totals 14 residues. The DNA for the CDR3 is TGTGCCAGCAGCTTAACACAGGGCAACACTGAAGCTTTCTTT. It is translated as CASSLTQGNTEAFF.

The chain combines TRBV27 with TRBJ2-2; D not certain. CDR1 is MNHEY, CDR2 SMNVEV, per germline (reference sequence). Trimming pared 2 bases from V and 5 bases from J, leaving 9 bases between. The CDR3 consists of 14 residues. CDR3 bases: TGTGCCAGCAGTTTAAATTTGGGAACCGGGGAGCTGTTTTTT. It yields the protein CASSLNLGTGELFF.

The chain joins TRBV11-2 to TRBJ2-1; D may be TRBD2 (6 bases). The CDR3 loop spans 16 amino acids. The germline V gene has CDR1 SGHAT and CDR2 FQNNGV. Trimming stripped 1 base from V and 0 bases from J, with 10 bases between. The CDR3 loop reads CASSLVVGSSYNEQFF. In DNA form, the CDR3 reads TGTGCCAGCAGCTTAGTTGTCGGGAGCTCCTACAATGAGCAGTTCTTC.

This rearrangement joins TRBV7-8 to TRBJ2-7; 7 bases match TRBD1. CDR3 length: 17 amino acids. Trimming at V came to 2 bases and at J to 2 bases, leaving 12 bases not matched to a gene. Germline CDR1 SGHVS, CDR2 FQNEAQ. The CDR3 sequence is CASSLTPTGQIAYEQYF. DNA for the CDR3: TGTGCCAGCAGCTTAACTCCCACGGGACAGATAGCCTACGAGCAGTACTTC.

V is TRBV28 and J is TRBJ1-3; unclear D gene. The CDR3 extends over 15 amino acids. Germline V gene data show CDR1 as MDHEN and CDR2 as SYDVKM. Trimming pared 3 bases from V and 0 bases from J, leaving 9 bases between. CDR3 sequence: CASSLSFVSGNTIYF. CDR3 nucleotides: TGTGCCAGCAGTTTGAGCTTTGTCTCTGGAAACACCATATATTTT.

The rearrangement links TRBV7-6 to TRBJ2-7; TRBD2 matches 10 bases. V was clipped by 3 bases and J by 3 bases; unmatched bases: 2. CDR1 SGHVS and CDR2 FNYEAQ come from the germline V gene. CDR3 length equals 14 residues. CDR3 sequence reads: CASSFRLAGYEQYF. In DNA, the CDR3 is TGTGCCAGCAGCTTCCGACTAGCGGGCTACGAGCAGTACTTC.

The chain employs TRBV4-3 and TRBJ2-1; D remains ambiguous. Trimming removed 4 bases at V and 15 bases at J, with 7 bases between. The CDR3 is made up of 9 amino acids. Germline values: CDR1 LGHNA, CDR2 YSLEER. The CDR3 DNA follows: TGCGCCAGCAGCCCACCGGGGTTCTTC. It is translated as CASSPPGFF.

The chain carries TRBV7-6 and TRBJ1-2, with TRBD1 matching 10 bases. Germline loops: CDR1 SGHVS, CDR2 FNYEAQ. The J segment lost 2 bases and the V segment lost 5 bases, leaving 8 bases of the junction unmatched. This CDR3 is 16 amino acids long. For the CDR3, the DNA is TGTGCCAGCAGCCCCGGGACAGGGGTAATGAACTATGGCTACACCTTC. Translated, it gives CASSPGTGVMNYGYTF.

The CDR3 sequence: CASSSVGTGSSYNEQFF. CDR3 in DNA: TGTGCCAGCAGCTCTGTCGGGACAGGGAGCTCCTACAATGAGCAGTTCTTC. The gene calls are TRBV7-8 and TRBJ2-1; 9 nucleotides line up with TRBD1. Germline CDR1 and CDR2: SGHVS and FQNEAQ. The CDR3 has 17 residues. The J segment lost 0 bases and the V segment lost 4 bases, leaving 7 bases of the junction unmatched.

V is TRBV11-2 and J is TRBJ2-2, with D perhaps matching TRBD1 (5 bases). V shed 3 bases and J shed 2 bases, with 10 bases lying between them. Germline V lookup: CDR1 SGHAT, CDR2 FQNNGV. The length of the CDR3 is 15 residues. CDR3 DNA sequence: TGTGCCAGCAGCTTGAGCCAGGGAAACACCGGGGAGCTGTTTTTT. Its translation: CASSLSQGNTGELFF.

The CDR3 region has the DNA TGTGCCAGCAGTTTCGCAGGCGAGCAGTACTTC. Protein: CASSFAGEQYF. The chain is built from TRBV27 and TRBJ2-7; D unresolved. Germline CDR1 and CDR2: MNHEY and SMNVEV (reference sequence). This CDR3 is built from 11 residues. The V end lost 3 bases, the J end lost 6 bases, and 6 bases lay between the germline ends.

This chain links TRBV6-5 with TRBJ2-1; D remains ambiguous. The CDR3 has 16 amino acids. The V gene lost 4 bases and the J gene lost 0 bases, with 13 bases spanning the gap. The germline CDR1 and CDR2 sequences are MNHEY and SVGAGI. The CDR3 protein is CASSFRQSSSYNEQFF. CDR3 nucleotide sequence: TGTGCCAGCAGTTTCCGGCAGTCGAGCTCCTACAATGAGCAGTTCTTC.

The chain combines TRBV7-9 with TRBJ2-7; D assignment may be TRBD1 or TRBD2 (5 bases each). V shed 4 bases and J shed 1 base, with 20 bases lying between them. CDR3 length: 17 residues. The germline gives CDR1 SEHNR, CDR2 FQNEAQ (reference sequence). Here the CDR3 reads CASSSQTPGPPSYEQYF. DNA for the CDR3: TGTGCCAGCAGCTCCCAAACCCCGGGACCACCATCCTACGAGCAGTACTTC.

The chain employs TRBV19 and TRBJ1-2, with unresolved D. The V gene lost 7 bases and the J gene lost 2 bases, with 14 bases spanning the gap. The CDR3 extends over 14 amino acids. CDR1 is LNHDA, CDR2 SQIVND, per germline (reference sequence). CDR3: CASTPARSNYGYTF. Here the CDR3 DNA reads TGTGCCAGTACCCCCGCCCGGAGCAACTATGGCTACACCTTC.

This clone was picked up one time. The chain couples TRBV6-5 to TRBJ1-4, with 9 positions matching TRBD1. Germline assignment: CDR1 MNHEY and CDR2 SVGAGI. CDR3 length equals 15 residues. J lost 3 bases, V lost 6 bases, and 5 bases had no gene match. CDR3 DNA sequence: TGTGCCAGCAGCTACGGGACAGGGCCTAATGAAAAACTGTTTTTT. Its translation is CASSYGTGPNEKLFF.

The chain recombines TRBV4-3 with TRBJ2-1; no clear D. There are 11 residues in the CDR3. Germline V gives CDR1 LGHNA, CDR2 YSLEER. V gave up 1 base and J gave up 10 bases, with 5 bases separating them. CDR3 nucleotides: TGCGCCAGCAGCCAAGGAAGAGAGCAGTTCTTC. This encodes CASSQGREQFF.

The gene calls are TRBV5-1 and TRBJ1-2, with TRBD1 as a possible D gene (6 bases). The V and J ends lost 4 bases and 4 bases respectively, with 14 bases between them. This CDR3 region has 14 residues. Germline assignment: CDR1 SGHRS and CDR2 YFSETQ. Here the CDR3 DNA reads TGCGCCAGCAGCACGACAGGCCAATCCTATGGCTACACCTTC. Its protein product is CASSTTGQSYGYTF.

The chain employs TRBV28 and TRBJ2-1; 11 bases align to TRBD2. The CDR3 spans 16 residues. The germline V gene has CDR1 MDHEN and CDR2 SYDVKM. Trimming took 7 bases from V and 8 from J; bases not matched to a gene: 13. The CDR3 region is CASTTLAGGPGDEQFF. CDR3 DNA sequence: TGTGCCAGCACCACCTTAGCGGGAGGGCCAGGGGATGAGCAGTTCTTC.

The CDR3 spells CASEAEAYEQYF. Here the CDR3 DNA reads TGTGCCAGCGAGGCGGAAGCCTACGAGCAGTACTTC. This rearrangement joins TRBV7-9 to TRBJ2-7, with D hard to call. Looked up from germline, CDR1 is SEHNR and CDR2 is FQNEAQ (reference sequence). This CDR3 comprises 12 residues. V lost 8 bases to trimming and J lost 2 bases, with 10 bases between them.

This rearrangement joins TRBV27 to TRBJ1-5; D is possibly TRBD1 (5 bases). The germline V gene has CDR1 MNHEY and CDR2 SMNVEV (reference sequence). Trimming left V 2 bases short and J 4 bases short, with 9 bases between. The CDR3 sequence is 14 residues long. CDR3 in DNA: TGTGCCAGCAGTTTACCAGGGTTTAATCAGCCCCAGCATTTT. Translating it yields CASSLPGFNQPQHF.

The V call is TRBV27, the J call TRBJ2-7, with D unclear. The CDR3 spans 13 residues. Germline lookup yields CDR1 MNHEY and CDR2 SMNVEV (reference sequence). The ends were cut back, 2 bases at V and 5 bases at J, with 10 bases in the middle. CDR3 DNA: TGTGCCAGCAGTTTAAGGGTGTTGGACGAGCAGTACTTC. Its translation is CASSLRVLDEQYF.

This chain uses TRBV7-8 with TRBJ2-7; D could derive from TRBD1 or TRBD2 (5 bases each). CDR3 length: 16 residues. V was cut by 5 bases and J by 0 bases, with 17 bases left in between. Germline loops: CDR1 SGHVS, CDR2 FQNEAQ. Here the CDR3 DNA reads TGTGCCAGCAGCGGGCCCAGGGACCGAAGCTCCTACGAGCAGTACTTC. Its protein product is CASSGPRDRSSYEQYF.

This clone was seen a single time. This chain connects TRBV7-9 to TRBJ2-1; 14 nucleotides agree with TRBD2. CDR1 and CDR2 from the germline V gene are SEHNR and FQNEAQ (reference sequence). V dropped 4 bases and J dropped 10; count of bases not matched to a gene: 12. The CDR3 totals 17 residues. The CDR3 region has the DNA TGTGCCAGCAGCTCTACGACAAGGACTAGCGGGAGGTACGAGCAGTTCTTC. It codes for CASSSTTRTSGRYEQFF.

This chain links TRBV6-5 with TRBJ1-1; no firm D call. The germline V gene encodes CDR1 MNHEY and CDR2 SVGAGI. This CDR3 has 13 amino acids. Trimming left V 3 bases short and J 7 bases short, with 12 bases between. In DNA form, the CDR3 reads TGTGCCAGCAGTTATGTAAACGGGAATGAAGCTTTCTTT. Its translation is CASSYVNGNEAFF.